One and the same sample provided the 28 T cell receptor beta chains below, sequenced in a study of beta chain features in type 1 diabetes. Points from the study as a whole: Type 1 diabetes patients had TCRB CDR3s that were shorter (moderately but significantly so) in all four CD4+ subsets.

The investigators reverse transcribed all of the isolated RNA, so they sequenced expressed TCRB transcripts. The data were produced by immunoSEQ multiplex PCR, yet TCRdb's version contains in-frame clones alone and is incomplete. Of some 290,000 clones listed, around 15% were seen once; the top ten hold approximately 0.015%. No antigens are known for them. Source material: naive CD4+ T cells from blood. These receptors came from a man aged 30-40 years with type 1 diabetes.

The V and J genes are TRBV28 and TRBJ2-2; 11 bases fit TRBD2. Per the germline V gene, CDR1 is MDHEN and CDR2 is SYDVKM. The CDR3 sequence is 17 residues long. V shed 1 base, J shed 6 bases, and the junction held 7 bases outside the gene matches. CDR3 sequence (DNA): TGTGCCAGCAGTTTATTACTAGCGGGAGCATCGGCCGGGGAGCTGTTTTTT. It codes for CASSLLLAGASAGELFF.

The chain couples TRBV5-4 to TRBJ2-5, with 10 bases lining up with TRBD2. Per germline, CDR1 SGHNT and CDR2 YYREEE (reference sequence). CDR3 length: 15 amino acids. V shed 2 bases and J 5 bases; nucleotides not matched to a gene: 6. The CDR3: CASSLAGGRVETQYF. The CDR3 nucleotides are TGTGCCAGCAGCTTAGCGGGGGGGCGGGTGGAGACCCAGTACTTC.

This clone has only a few counts. The CDR3 sequence is CASSLTGLVENEQFF. CDR3 sequence (DNA): TGTGCCAGCAGTTTGACAGGGCTGGTTGAGAATGAGCAGTTCTTC. This chain uses TRBV28 with TRBJ2-1; 7 bases align to TRBD1. CDR3 length: 15 residues. The J segment lost 7 bases and the V segment lost 3 bases, leaving 9 bases of the junction unmatched. CDR1 and CDR2 (germline): MDHEN, SYDVKM. The entire variable domain, with the rest obtained from reference TRBV28 and TRBJ2-1, is as follows: DVKVTQSSRYLVKRTGEKVFLECVQDMDHENMFWYRQDPGLGLRLIYFSYDVKMKEKGDIPEGYSVSREKKERFSLILESASTNQTSMYLCASSLTGLVENEQFFGPGTRLTVL.

This chain links TRBV7-6 with TRBJ2-1; the match to TRBD1 covers 7 bases. V shed 0 bases, J shed 2 bases, and the junction held 4 bases outside the gene matches. Per germline, CDR1 SGHVS and CDR2 FNYEAQ. The CDR3 totals 16 residues. CDR3 DNA: TGTGCCAGCAGCTTAGCGTACAGGGGCGCCTACAATGAGCAGTTCTTC. Amino acid sequence: CASSLAYRGAYNEQFF.

On this clone: Other DNA sequences of this sample code for an identical CDR3. This sequence joins TRBV5-1 and TRBJ2-5; TRBD2 matches 7 bases. The germline gives CDR1 SGHRS, CDR2 YFSETQ. The V gene end was trimmed by 0 bases and the J gene end by 1 base; junction bases not matched to a gene: 0. There are 14 residues in the CDR3. The CDR3 bases are TGCGCCAGCAGCTTGGCTAGCGGCCAAGAGACCCAGTACTTC. It codes for CASSLASGQETQYF.

This clone has just a few counts. The V and J genes are TRBV7-2 and TRBJ2-5; 8 nucleotides align to TRBD2. The junction had 6 bases not matched to a gene; V was cut back by 5 bases and J by 4 bases. CDR3 length: 14 amino acids. Looked up from germline, CDR1 is SGHTA and CDR2 is FQGNSA. The CDR3 loop is CASSTAGVGETQYF. The CDR3 DNA follows: TGTGCCAGCAGCACAGCGGGAGTTGGAGAGACCCAGTACTTC.

The chain uses TRBV11-2 and TRBJ2-7; TRBD1 matches at 9 bases. This CDR3 spans 14 amino acids. Germline CDR1 is SGHAT and CDR2 is FQNNGV. The ends lost 6 bases at V and 12 bases at J; junction bases unmatched: 15. CDR3 loop: CASSPGGGQGRLYF. The CDR3 bases are TGTGCCAGCAGTCCTGGCGGGGGACAGGGCCGACTGTACTTC.

This sequence joins TRBV29-1 and TRBJ2-7; 10 bases map to TRBD2. The CDR3 extends over 16 amino acids. Germline V lookup: CDR1 SQVTM, CDR2 ANQGSEA. CDR3 amino acids: CSAPGSGRAELYEQYF. The CDR3 DNA follows: TGCAGTGCCCCCGGAAGCGGGAGGGCCGAGCTCTACGAGCAGTACTTC.

The V gene is TRBV7-2, the J gene TRBJ1-5, with a tentative D call TRBD1 (5 bases). The V gene lost 5 bases and the J gene lost 0 bases, with 11 bases spanning the gap. The CDR3 loop spans 15 amino acids. Germline V CDR1 and CDR2: SGHTA, FQGNSA. The CDR3 sequence: CASSPRGDSNQPQHF. CDR3 bases: TGTGCCAGCAGCCCCCGGGGGGATAGCAATCAGCCCCAGCATTTT. Based on the CDR3 plus reference TRBV7-2 and TRBJ1-5, the full variable domain is GAGVSQSPSNKVTEKGKDVELRCDPISGHTALYWYRQSLGQGLEFLIYFQGNSAPDKSGLPSDRFSAERTGGSVSTLTIQRTQQEDSAVYLCASSPRGDSNQPQHFGDGTRLSIL.

This clone has more than one count but fewer than ten. J is TRBJ1-2 and V is TRBV9; TRBD1 agrees at 7 bases. The CDR3 contains 15 residues. Germline V gene sequence: CDR1 SGDLS, CDR2 YYNGEE. Trimming removed 2 bases from V and 0 bases from J; junction bases left unmatched: 4. The CDR3 DNA sequence: TGTGCCAGCAGCGTTTGGGACAGAGCTAACTATGGCTACACCTTC. Its translation: CASSVWDRANYGYTF.

This clone occurred a few times. The chain joins TRBV5-1 to TRBJ2-2; 7 bases match TRBD1. Germline assignment: CDR1 SGHRS and CDR2 YFSETQ. V was clipped by 4 bases and J by 1 base; unmatched bases: 7. The CDR3 extends over 16 amino acids. The CDR3 DNA reads as TGCGCCAGCAGCCTAAGGACAGGACAGAACACCGGGGAGCTGTTTTTT. It specifies CASSLRTGQNTGELFF.

The chain combines TRBV27 with TRBJ2-1; 7 bases match TRBD1. Germline V gives CDR1 MNHEY, CDR2 SMNVEV (reference sequence). Unmatched junction bases numbered 7, after V lost 9 bases and J lost 2 bases. The CDR3 extends over 14 amino acids. CDR3: CASNRGRTYNEQFF. The CDR3, as DNA: TGTGCCAGTAACAGGGGACGGACCTACAATGAGCAGTTCTTC.

In its sample, this clone was seen a few times. This chain joins TRBV5-1 and TRBJ2-7, with 10 bases that match TRBD1. V shed 0 bases and J 8 bases; nucleotides not matched to a gene: 5. The germline CDR1 and CDR2 sequences are SGHRS and YFSETQ. The length of the CDR3 is 14 residues. This chain's CDR3 is CASSLGQGADQQYF. The CDR3 DNA follows: TGCGCCAGCAGCTTGGGACAGGGGGCGGACCAGCAGTACTTC.

The table lists this clone with many counts. CDR3 loop: CSVRRTGPANYGYTF. For the CDR3, the DNA is TGCAGCGTTCGCCGGACAGGGCCAGCTAACTATGGCTACACCTTC. The V gene is TRBV29-1, the J gene TRBJ1-2; 8 bases match TRBD1. Germline loops: CDR1 SQVTM, CDR2 ANQGSEA. The CDR3 extends over 15 amino acids. The ends lost 5 bases at V and 0 bases at J; junction bases unmatched: 8.

The V call is TRBV19, the J call TRBJ2-1, with D possibly being TRBD1 (5 bases). Germline V CDR1 and CDR2: LNHDA, SQIVND (reference sequence). CDR3 length equals 15 residues. V was trimmed by 0 bases and J by 5 bases, leaving 11 bases between them. In DNA form, the CDR3 reads TGTGCCAGTAGTATAGAGGGCAGGGTTAACAATGAGCAGTTCTTC. Its protein is CASSIEGRVNNEQFF.

The chain recombines TRBV18 with TRBJ2-7; the D gene is possibly TRBD1 (6 bases). Trimming left V 3 bases short and J 2 bases short, with 17 bases between. In germline, CDR1 is KGHSH, CDR2 LQKENI. The CDR3 contains 16 residues. The CDR3 loop reads CASSPTGKSQTYEQYF. The CDR3 region has the DNA TGTGCCAGCTCACCCACAGGGAAAAGTCAGACCTACGAGCAGTACTTC.

This rearrangement joins TRBV7-9 to TRBJ1-1, with a weak D call TRBD1 (5 bases). The CDR3 extends over 13 amino acids. Trimming removed 7 bases at V and 4 bases at J, with 13 bases between. CDR1 is SEHNR and CDR2 is FQNEAQ in the germline V gene (reference sequence). The chain's CDR3 is CASTPPGGTEAFF. The DNA for the CDR3 is TGTGCCAGCACCCCCCCCGGGGGCACTGAAGCTTTCTTT.

A few counts support this clone. J is TRBJ1-4 and V is TRBV18, with unresolved D. Germline V lookup: CDR1 KGHSH, CDR2 LQKENI. This CDR3 is 13 amino acids long. V shed 1 base and J shed 5 bases, with 5 bases lying between them. CDR3 sequence: CASSPRTNEKLFF. The CDR3 DNA reads as TGTGCCAGCTCACCACGAACAAATGAAAAACTGTTTTTT.

The chain couples TRBV30 to TRBJ1-4; 9 bases align to TRBD1. This CDR3 spans 14 amino acids. J lost 8 bases, V lost 7 bases, and 11 bases had no gene match. The V gene's germline CDR1 is GTSNPN and CDR2 SVGIG (reference sequence). The CDR3 coding sequence is TGTGCCTTCGGGACAGGGCTTCCAGGGGAAAAACTGTTTTTT. This gives the protein CAFGTGLPGEKLFF.

This clone has a handful of counts. The chain couples TRBV14 to TRBJ2-1; no clear D gene. Trimming took off 6 bases at V and 0 bases at J, with 9 bases between the two ends. The CDR3 spans 14 residues. Germline loops: CDR1 SGHDN, CDR2 FVKESK. The CDR3 DNA sequence: TGTGCCAGCAGAGGAGAAAGCTCCTACAATGAGCAGTTCTTC. It codes for CASRGESSYNEQFF.

CDR3 in DNA: TGTGCCAGCAGTTGGGAGTGGACAGTTCAAGAGACCCAGTACTTC. This translates into CASSWEWTVQETQYF. This chain links TRBV28 with TRBJ2-5, with TRBD1 as a possible D gene (6 bases). Germline CDR1 reads MDHEN; CDR2 reads SYDVKM. The CDR3 totals 15 residues. Trimming left V 4 bases short and J 2 bases short, with 14 bases between.

This clone was seen more than once but under ten times. This rearrangement joins TRBV7-9 to TRBJ1-1; TRBD1 aligns across 7 bases. CDR1 and CDR2 (germline): SEHNR, FQNEAQ (reference sequence). The trim removed 3 bases at V and 0 bases at J, leaving 4 bases unmatched. This CDR3 comprises 15 residues. For the CDR3, the DNA is TGTGCCAGCAGCTTCGGGGACAGAATGAACACTGAAGCTTTCTTT. It codes for CASSFGDRMNTEAFF.

The V gene is TRBV13, the J gene TRBJ2-7; possible D gene TRBD1, 5 bases. Looked up from germline, CDR1 is PRHDT and CDR2 is FYEKMQ (reference sequence). The CDR3 is made up of 12 amino acids. V shed 2 bases and J shed 4 bases, with 6 bases lying between them. Here the CDR3 DNA reads TGTGCCAGCAGCTTAAGGACATACGAGCAGTACTTC. Translated, it gives CASSLRTYEQYF.

This clone was counted a few times. This CDR3 reads CASSLELAGDADTQYF. The CDR3 DNA reads TGTGCCAGCAGCTTGGAGCTAGCGGGAGATGCAGATACGCAGTATTTT. The chain recombines TRBV7-2 with TRBJ2-3; 10 bases are shared with TRBD2. V lost 3 bases, J lost 4 bases, and 7 bases stayed unmatched. In germline, CDR1 is SGHTA, CDR2 FQGNSA. The CDR3 covers 16 residues.

The genes are TRBV6-5 and TRBJ1-2; perhaps TRBD1 as D (5 bases). The CDR3 spans 15 residues. V gave up 6 bases and J gave up 5 bases, with 19 bases separating them. From germline, CDR1 is MNHEY and CDR2 SVGAGI. The CDR3 nucleotides are TGTGCCAGCAGACCGGGGTACACTGGGGGGTATGGCTACACCTTC. Translated: CASRPGYTGGYGYTF.

This chain links TRBV5-1 with TRBJ2-7, with TRBD1 matching over 8 bases. CDR1 SGHRS and CDR2 YFSETQ come from the germline V gene. V shed 5 bases and J 0 bases; nucleotides not matched to a gene: 4. The CDR3 covers 14 residues. CDR3 in amino acids: CASRAGTGSYEQYF. The CDR3 bases are TGCGCCAGCAGAGCCGGGACAGGCTCCTACGAGCAGTACTTC.

The V gene is TRBV5-1, the J gene TRBJ2-2, with TRBD2 identical over 9 bases. This CDR3 has 14 residues. The V segment lost 3 bases and the J segment 5 bases; nucleotides outside the gene matches: 2. Germline loops: CDR1 SGHRS, CDR2 YFSETQ. The CDR3 here is CASSSGLATGELFF. The CDR3 bases are TGCGCCAGCAGCTCAGGACTAGCGACCGGGGAGCTGTTTTTT.

This clone was counted between two and nine times. The V call is TRBV5-1, the J call TRBJ2-7; perhaps TRBD1 as D (5 bases). There are 14 residues in the CDR3. The V gene lost 8 bases and the J gene lost 4 bases, with 19 bases spanning the gap. Germline-derived CDR1 and CDR2 are SGHRS and YFSETQ. The CDR3 bases are TGCGCCAGTTCTGCCCCGCAGGGTCGGTACGAGCAGTACTTC. Translating it yields CASSAPQGRYEQYF.